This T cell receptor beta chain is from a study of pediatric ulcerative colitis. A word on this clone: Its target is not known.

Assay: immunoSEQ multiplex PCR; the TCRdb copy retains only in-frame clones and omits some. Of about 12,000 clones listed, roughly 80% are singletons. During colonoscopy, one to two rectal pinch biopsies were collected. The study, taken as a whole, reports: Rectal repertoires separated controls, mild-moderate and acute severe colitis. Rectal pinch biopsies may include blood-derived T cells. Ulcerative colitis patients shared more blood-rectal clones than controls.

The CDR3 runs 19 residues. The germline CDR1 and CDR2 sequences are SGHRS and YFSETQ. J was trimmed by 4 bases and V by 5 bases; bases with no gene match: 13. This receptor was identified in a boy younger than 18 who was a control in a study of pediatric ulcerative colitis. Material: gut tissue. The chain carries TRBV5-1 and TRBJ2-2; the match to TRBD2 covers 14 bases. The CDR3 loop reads CASSRGTSGSVSRTGELFF. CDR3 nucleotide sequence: TGCGCCAGCAGTAGAGGGACTAGCGGGAGCGTATCGCGCACCGGGGAGCTGTTTTTT.